What follows are 20 T cell receptor beta chains derived from one specimen sequenced in a study of identical twins. MiXCR, applied by TCRdb to the 5' RACE reads, yields one record per CDR3 protein. The sample lists some 300,000 distinct CDR3 sequences, about 12% occurring once. The data also belong to a second study, concerning yellow fever vaccine responses in identical twins.

The sequenced material came from CD8+ T cells sorted from blood. The receptors were sampled from a woman between 18 and 30 years old in good health.

The chain couples TRBV21-1 to TRBJ2-7; the table's D call, TRBD2, has no DNA check behind it. TRBV21-1 is noted as a pseudogene. CDR3 size: 15 residues. CDR3 DNA: TGTGCCAGCAGCAAATTGACGACTAGCGGGCGCGAGCAGTACTTC. It specifies CASSKLTTSGREQYF.

This clonotype has more than one count but fewer than ten. The chain carries TRBV6-1 and TRBJ2-3, with TRBD1 matching over 9 bases. V lost 1 base, J lost 3 bases, and 2 bases stayed unmatched. Germline V gene lookup returns CDR1 MNHNS and CDR2 SASEGT. The CDR3 is 15 residues long. The CDR3 nucleotides are TGTGCCAGCAGTGAAGGGGACAGGGTTACAGATACGCAGTATTTT. As protein: CASSEGDRVTDTQYF.

This clonotype was counted only a few times. V is TRBV7-3 and J is TRBJ2-3; 9 bases are a match to TRBD2. Germline-derived CDR1 and CDR2 are SGHTA and FQGTGA. The CDR3 loop spans 15 amino acids. V lost 2 bases to trimming and J lost 6 bases; unmatched junction nucleotides: 6. The CDR3 bases are TGTGCCAGCAGCTTAGGCGGGAGGGGGATCGATACGCAGTATTTT. It specifies CASSLGGRGIDTQYF.

This clonotype was picked up a small number of times. The chain uses TRBV24-1 and TRBJ2-3; D is possibly TRBD1 (6 bases). Germline V lookup: CDR1 KGHDR, CDR2 SFDVKD. CDR3 length equals 16 residues. Trimming cost V 5 bases and J 1 base, with 15 bases left between them. The CDR3 loop is CATSGLRDTRTDTQYF. DNA for the CDR3: TGTGCCACCAGTGGCCTCCGGGACACTCGCACAGATACGCAGTATTTT.

This clonotype was found many times. The J gene is TRBJ2-2, the V gene TRBV7-9; D not resolved. This CDR3 contains 12 residues. In germline, CDR1 is SEHNR, CDR2 FQNEAQ (reference sequence). Trimming took 1 base from V and 7 from J, leaving 4 bases between them. The CDR3 loop is CASSLVVGELFF. DNA of the CDR3: TGTGCCAGCAGCTTAGTTGTCGGGGAGCTGTTTTTT.

This clonotype occurred many times. The CDR3 DNA sequence: TGTGCCAGCAGCTCACACCCGGGACAGGTCGTTGTGGCTTTCTTT. Translating it yields CASSSHPGQVVVAFF. This chain connects TRBV7-8 to TRBJ1-1, with TRBD1 matching over 8 bases. The trim removed 4 bases at V and 11 bases at J, leaving 15 bases unmatched. The CDR3 consists of 15 residues. Germline V gene sequence: CDR1 SGHVS, CDR2 FQNEAQ. The full variable domain, rest sourced from reference TRBV7-8 and TRBJ1-1, is GAGVSQSPRYKVAKRGQDVALRCDPISGHVSLFWYQQALGQGPEFLTYFQNEAQLDKSGLPSDRFFAERPEGSVSTLKIQRTQQEDSAVYLCASSSHPGQVVVAFFGQGTRLTVV.

V gene TRBV29-1 combines with J gene TRBJ2-1; D possibly uses TRBD1 or TRBD2 (5 bases each). The CDR3 runs to 15 residues. Germline values: CDR1 SQVTM, CDR2 ANQGSEA. Trimming cost V 3 bases and J 10 bases, with 22 bases left between them. The CDR3 DNA follows: TGCAGCGTTGATACCGGGACGAGATTTGATGGGGAGCAGTTCTTC. It yields the protein CSVDTGTRFDGEQFF.

J is TRBJ2-7 and V is TRBV20-1; a possible D gene is TRBD1 (5 bases). V lost 0 bases, J lost 6 bases, and 15 bases lay in between. The CDR3 contains 14 residues. CDR1 is DFQATT and CDR2 is SNEGSKA in the germline V gene (reference sequence). CDR3 amino acids: CSAREQTEMFEQYF. The DNA of the CDR3 is TGCAGTGCTAGAGAGCAGACAGAGATGTTCGAGCAGTACTTC.

At least ten counts were recorded for this clonotype. V is TRBV14 and J is TRBJ1-6; the D is unclear. The germline V and J ends were trimmed by 2 bases and 10 bases, with 9 bases remaining between them. In germline, CDR1 is SGHDN, CDR2 FVKESK. This CDR3 has 13 residues. The CDR3 here is CASSQRVSSPLHF. The DNA of the CDR3 is TGTGCCAGCAGCCAAAGAGTTTCCTCACCCCTCCACTTT.

In its sample, this clonotype was seen a few times. The CDR3 bases are TGTGCCAGCAGTTTAGAGCGGGAGAATGAGCAGTTCTTC. This translates into CASSLERENEQFF. The gene calls are TRBV12-3 or TRBV12-4 and TRBJ2-1; the match to TRBD2 covers 8 bases. V lost 1 base to trimming and J lost 7 bases; unmatched junction nucleotides: 0. CDR3 length equals 13 residues.

This chain uses TRBV5-8 with TRBJ2-7; TRBD2 might be the D (6 bases). Trimming left V 3 bases short and J 0 bases short, with 13 bases between. Germline CDR1 is SGHTS and CDR2 is YDEGEE. The CDR3 length is 15 residues. The CDR3 reads CASSWDSQSSYEQYV. The CDR3 DNA reads as TGTGCCAGCAGCTGGGACTCCCAGAGCTCCTACGAGCAGTACGTC.

The J gene is TRBJ2-7, the V gene TRBV7-6; TRBD2 is a possible D gene (5 bases). V dropped 5 bases and J dropped 2 bases, with 16 bases sitting between them. This CDR3 contains 15 residues. Per germline, CDR1 SGHVS and CDR2 FNYEAQ. The CDR3: CASSPSIALPYEQYF. CDR3 nucleotides: TGTGCCAGCAGCCCTAGCATAGCCTTGCCCTACGAGCAGTACTTC.

This clonotype was seen more than once but under ten times. Written as DNA, the CDR3 is TGTGCCAGCAGCTTGGGGGGGAGCTCCTATAATTCACCCCTCCACTTT. Protein sequence: CASSLGGSSYNSPLHF. The chain joins TRBV5-5 to TRBJ1-6; a weak D match, TRBD1 (5 bases). V dropped 0 bases and J dropped 0 bases, with 7 bases sitting between them. CDR3 size: 16 residues. In germline, CDR1 is SGHKS, CDR2 YYEKEE (reference sequence).

This clonotype was counted only a few times. One junction end disagrees with the germline gene, perhaps due to a read error. CDR3 residues: CARGETESEAFF. For the CDR3, the DNA is TGTGCCAGGGGGGAGACAGAGTCTGAGGCTTTCTTT. This chain joins TRBV2 and TRBJ1-1; weak D call: TRBD1 (5 bases). The CDR3 covers 12 residues. CDR1 is SNHLY, CDR2 FYNNEI, per germline.

This clonotype was detected many times. The chain is built from TRBV6-4 and TRBJ2-1; 10 nucleotides agree with TRBD2. The germline V gene has CDR1 MRHNA and CDR2 SNTAGT. V shed 6 bases, J shed 7 bases, and the junction held 9 bases outside the gene matches. The CDR3 runs 15 residues. CDR3 bases: TGTGCCAGCAGCGCTTACTCGGGACTAGCGAATGAGCAGTTCTTC. This translates into CASSAYSGLANEQFF.

CDR3 DNA: TGTGCCAGCAGTGAAACGACAGGGACCCTCTACGAGCAGTACTTC. Translated: CASSETTGTLYEQYF. This sequence joins TRBV2 and TRBJ2-7, with 7 nucleotides matching TRBD1. Trimming at V came to 2 bases and at J to 3 bases, leaving 7 bases not matched to a gene. From germline, CDR1 is SNHLY and CDR2 FYNNEI. The CDR3 has 15 amino acids.

This clonotype was observed a few times. The V gene is TRBV2, the J gene TRBJ2-7; the D gene is possibly TRBD1 (5 bases). Per germline, CDR1 SNHLY and CDR2 FYNNEI. Trimming took off 7 bases at V and 0 bases at J, with 10 bases between the two ends. The CDR3 spans 13 residues. In DNA form, the CDR3 reads TGTGCCAGCAAGGGGCGGAACTCCTACGAGCAGTACGTC. Protein product: CASKGRNSYEQYV.

In its sample, this clonotype was seen a few times. The J gene is TRBJ1-1, the V gene TRBV28; a weak D match, TRBD1 (5 bases). Germline V gives CDR1 MDHEN, CDR2 SYDVKM. Trimming left V 3 bases short and J 1 base short, with 6 bases between. This CDR3 comprises 13 residues. CDR3 nucleotides: TGTGCCAGCAGTTTCAGGGCGAACACTGAAGCTTTCTTT. As protein: CASSFRANTEAFF.

There are a few counts of this clonotype. The chain employs TRBV3-1 and TRBJ2-5; D unresolved. The germline CDR1 and CDR2 sequences are LGHDT and YNNKEL (reference sequence). The CDR3 loop spans 15 amino acids. The V end was cut by 3 bases, the J end by 4 bases, with 15 bases between. As DNA, the CDR3 is TGTGCCAGCAGCCACCTGGCAGGAATCTTAGAGACCCAGTACTTC. Translated: CASSHLAGILETQYF.

This clonotype was detected ten times or more. The V gene is TRBV5-1, the J gene TRBJ2-7; 7 bases agree with TRBD1. Germline V gene sequence: CDR1 SGHRS, CDR2 YFSETQ. The junction had 11 bases not matched to a gene; V was cut back by 0 bases and J by 2 bases. This CDR3 has 17 residues. Here the CDR3 DNA reads TGCGCCAGCAGCTTGGAGGGGGCAGGTCAGAGCACCTACGAGCAGTACTTC. Its translation: CASSLEGAGQSTYEQYF.